This TCR beta chain was profiled in a study of T-cell memory formation after mild COVID-19. General study findings and limits: Contracting CD4+ clones sat mainly in CM and EM; CD8+ in EMRA.

A single record per CDR3 protein comes from TCRdb applying MiXCR to the 5' RACE reads. The data hold around 200,000 distinct CDR3 sequences, with less than 20% observed a single time. Germline V gene lookup returns CDR1 SQVTM and CDR2 ANQGSEA. This CDR3 region has 13 residues. V lost 7 bases and J lost 3, with 15 bases in between. About this clonotype: Its antigen is not known.

What was sequenced was PBMCs or a T cell subset sorted from them (not recorded which). The source is a man younger than 35 who had mild COVID-19 (a few samples of this study predate the infection). Cell type and time point are not known. V gene TRBV29-1 combines with J gene TRBJ1-2; D possibly corresponds to TRBD1 (6 bases). As DNA, the CDR3 is TGCAGCGCCGACAGGAGCGAAGACTATGGCTACACCTTC. As protein: CSADRSEDYGYTF.